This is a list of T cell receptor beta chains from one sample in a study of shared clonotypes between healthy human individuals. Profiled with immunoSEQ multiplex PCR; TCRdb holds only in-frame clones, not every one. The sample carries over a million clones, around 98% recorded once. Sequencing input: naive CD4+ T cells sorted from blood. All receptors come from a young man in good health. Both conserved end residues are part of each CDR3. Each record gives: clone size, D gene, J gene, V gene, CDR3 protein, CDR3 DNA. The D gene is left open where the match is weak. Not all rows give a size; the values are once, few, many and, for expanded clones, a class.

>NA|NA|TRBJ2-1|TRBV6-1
CATGRRGPYNEQFF
TGTGCCACCGGGAGAAGGGGGCCCTACAATGAGCAGTTCTTC
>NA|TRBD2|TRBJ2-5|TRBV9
CASSVGVASGKETQYF
TGTGCCAGCAGCGTAGGGGTGGCTAGCGGAAAAGAGACCCAGTACTTC
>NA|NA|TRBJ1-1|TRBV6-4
CASSVGVNTEAFF
TGTGCCAGCAGTGTGGGAGTAAACACTGAAGCTTTCTTT
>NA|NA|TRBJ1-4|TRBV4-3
CASSHGRGGEKLFF
TGCGCCAGCAGCCATGGGAGGGGAGGCGAAAAACTGTTTTTT
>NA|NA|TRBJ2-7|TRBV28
CASSGTFEQYF
TGTGCCAGCAGCGGGACTTTCGAGCAGTACTTC
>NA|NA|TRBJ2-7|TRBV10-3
CAISDRHSYEQYF
TGTGCCATCAGTGATCGGCACTCCTACGAGCAGTACTTC
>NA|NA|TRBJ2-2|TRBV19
CASSIAGELFF
TGTGCCAGTAGTATTGCCGGGGAGCTGTTTTTT
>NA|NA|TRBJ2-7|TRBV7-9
CASSLADYEQYF
TGTGCCAGCAGCTTAGCTGACTACGAGCAGTACTTC
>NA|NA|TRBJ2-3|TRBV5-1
CASSMGDGTDTQYF
TGCGCCAGCAGCATGGGGGACGGAACAGATACGCAGTATTTT
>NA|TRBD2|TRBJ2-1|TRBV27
CASSPLPGLADYNEQFF
TGTGCCAGCAGTCCATTACCGGGACTAGCAGACTACAATGAGCAGTTCTTC
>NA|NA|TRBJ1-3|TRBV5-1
CASSMQASSGNTIYF
TGCGCCAGCAGCATGCAGGCGAGCTCTGGAAACACCATATATTTT
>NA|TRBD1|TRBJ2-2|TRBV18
CASSTGQGYTGELFF
TGTGCCAGCTCAACGGGACAGGGGTACACCGGGGAGCTGTTTTTT
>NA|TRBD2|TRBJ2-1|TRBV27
CASKQAGGRHNEQFF
TGTGCCAGCAAGCAGGCGGGAGGGCGCCACAATGAGCAGTTCTTC
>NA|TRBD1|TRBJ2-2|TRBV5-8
CASADRVSGELFF
TGTGCCAGCGCCGACAGGGTTTCCGGGGAGCTGTTTTTT
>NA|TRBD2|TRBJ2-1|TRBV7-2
CASSQPGLAGLNSYNEQFF
TGTGCCAGCAGCCAGCCGGGACTAGCGGGCCTCAACTCCTACAATGAGCAGTTCTTC
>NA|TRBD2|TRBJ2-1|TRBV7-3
CASSSHGLAGDNEQFF
TGTGCCAGCAGCTCCCACGGACTAGCGGGGGATAATGAGCAGTTCTTC
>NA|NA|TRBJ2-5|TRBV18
CASSPGQQETQYF
TGTGCCAGCTCACCGGGACAACAAGAGACCCAGTACTTC
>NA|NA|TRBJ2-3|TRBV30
CAWSVSAWGTDTQYF
TGTGCCTGGAGTGTAAGCGCTTGGGGCACAGATACGCAGTATTTT
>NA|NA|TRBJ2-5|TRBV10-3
CAIRSWGFRETQYF
TGTGCCATCAGGTCCTGGGGTTTCAGGGAGACCCAGTACTTC
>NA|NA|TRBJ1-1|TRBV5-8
CASSLGVGTMNTEAFF
TGTGCCAGCAGCTTGGGGGTGGGCACGATGAACACTGAAGCTTTCTTT
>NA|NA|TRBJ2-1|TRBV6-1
CASSARPGVTYNEQFF
TGTGCCAGCAGTGCCCGGCCGGGAGTTACCTACAATGAGCAGTTCTTC
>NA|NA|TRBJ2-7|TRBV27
CASSPRSGRSYEQYF
TGTGCCAGCAGTCCCCGGTCAGGCAGGTCCTACGAGCAGTACTTC
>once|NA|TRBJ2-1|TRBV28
CASSQGGGRSMEQFF
TGTGCCAGCAGCCAAGGGGGCGGGAGGAGCATGGAGCAGTTCTTC
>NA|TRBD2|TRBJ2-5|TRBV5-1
CASSLGLAASGETQYF
TGCGCCAGCAGCTTGGGACTAGCGGCATCGGGGGAGACCCAGTACTTC
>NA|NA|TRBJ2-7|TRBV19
CASSSRDITSYEQYF
TGTGCCAGTAGTTCCCGGGACATTACCTCCTACGAGCAGTACTTC
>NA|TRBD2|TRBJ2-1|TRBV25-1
CASSELEGTSRTYNEQFF
TGTGCCAGCAGTGAGCTTGAAGGGACTAGCAGGACCTACAATGAGCAGTTCTTC
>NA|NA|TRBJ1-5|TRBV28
CASSSGHASNQPQHF
TGTGCCAGCAGTTCGGGACATGCTAGCAATCAGCCCCAGCATTTT